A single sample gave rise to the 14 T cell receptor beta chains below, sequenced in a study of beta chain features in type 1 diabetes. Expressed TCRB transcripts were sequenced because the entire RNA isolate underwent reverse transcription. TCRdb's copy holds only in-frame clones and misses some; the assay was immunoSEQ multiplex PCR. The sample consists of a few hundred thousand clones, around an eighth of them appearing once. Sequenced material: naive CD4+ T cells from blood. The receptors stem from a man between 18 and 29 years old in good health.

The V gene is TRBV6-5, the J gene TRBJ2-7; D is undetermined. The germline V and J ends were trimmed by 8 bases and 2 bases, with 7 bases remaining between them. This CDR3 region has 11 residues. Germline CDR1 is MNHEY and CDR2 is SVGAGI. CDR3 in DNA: TGTGCCAGCGGCTCGACCTACGAGCAGTACTTC. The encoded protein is CASGSTYEQYF.

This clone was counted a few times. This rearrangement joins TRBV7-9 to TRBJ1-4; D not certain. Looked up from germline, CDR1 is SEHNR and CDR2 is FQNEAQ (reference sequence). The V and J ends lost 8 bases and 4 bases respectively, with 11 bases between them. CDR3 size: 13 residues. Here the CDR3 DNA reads TGTGCCAGCGGTAGAGGGATTAATGAAAAACTGTTTTTT. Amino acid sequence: CASGRGINEKLFF.

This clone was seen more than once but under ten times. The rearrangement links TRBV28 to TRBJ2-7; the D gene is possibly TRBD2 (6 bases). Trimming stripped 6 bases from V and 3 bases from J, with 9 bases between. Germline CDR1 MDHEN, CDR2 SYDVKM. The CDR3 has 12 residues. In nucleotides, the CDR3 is TGTGCCAGCAGCCAGACTAGCTACGAGCAGTACTTC. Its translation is CASSQTSYEQYF. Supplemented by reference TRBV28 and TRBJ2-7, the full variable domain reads DVKVTQSSRYLVKRTGEKVFLECVQDMDHENMFWYRQDPGLGLRLIYFSYDVKMKEKGDIPEGYSVSREKKERFSLILESASTNQTSMYLCASSQTSYEQYFGPGTRLTVT.

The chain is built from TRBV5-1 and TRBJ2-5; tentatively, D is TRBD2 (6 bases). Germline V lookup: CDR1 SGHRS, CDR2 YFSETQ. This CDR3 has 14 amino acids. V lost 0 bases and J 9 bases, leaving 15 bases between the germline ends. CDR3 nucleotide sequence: TGCGCCAGCAGCTTGGATGATACTAGCCATTCCCAGTACTTC. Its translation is CASSLDDTSHSQYF.

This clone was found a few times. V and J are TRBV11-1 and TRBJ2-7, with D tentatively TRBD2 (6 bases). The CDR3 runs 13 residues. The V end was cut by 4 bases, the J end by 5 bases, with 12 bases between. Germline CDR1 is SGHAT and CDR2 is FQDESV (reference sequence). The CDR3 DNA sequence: TGTGCCAGCAGCTGGGGCGGGGCCGACGAGCAGTACTTC. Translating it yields CASSWGGADEQYF. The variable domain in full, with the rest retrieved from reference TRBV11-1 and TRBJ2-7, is EAEVAQSPRYKITEKSQAVAFWCDPISGHATLYWYRQILGQGPELLVQFQDESVVDDSQLPKDRFSAERLKGVDSTLKIQPAELGDSAMYLCASSWGGADEQYFGPGTRLTVT.

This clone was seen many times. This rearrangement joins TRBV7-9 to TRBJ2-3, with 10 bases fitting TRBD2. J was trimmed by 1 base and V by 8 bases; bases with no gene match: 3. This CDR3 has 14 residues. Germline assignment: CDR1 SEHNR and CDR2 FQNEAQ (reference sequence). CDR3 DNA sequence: TGTGCCAGCCTTCTAGCGGGAGGCACAGATACGCAGTATTTT. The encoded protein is CASLLAGGTDTQYF. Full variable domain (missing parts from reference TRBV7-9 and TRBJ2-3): DTGVSQNPRHKITKRGQNVTFRCDPISEHNRLYWYRQTLGQGPEFLTYFQNEAQLEKSRLLSDRFSAERPKGSFSTLEIQRTEQGDSAMYLCASLLAGGTDTQYFGPGTRLTVL.

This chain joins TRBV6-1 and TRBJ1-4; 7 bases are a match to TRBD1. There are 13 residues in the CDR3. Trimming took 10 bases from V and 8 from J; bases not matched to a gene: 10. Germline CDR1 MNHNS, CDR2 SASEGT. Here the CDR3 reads CATPGTADEKLFF. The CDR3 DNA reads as TGTGCCACCCCCGGGACAGCCGACGAAAAACTGTTTTTT.

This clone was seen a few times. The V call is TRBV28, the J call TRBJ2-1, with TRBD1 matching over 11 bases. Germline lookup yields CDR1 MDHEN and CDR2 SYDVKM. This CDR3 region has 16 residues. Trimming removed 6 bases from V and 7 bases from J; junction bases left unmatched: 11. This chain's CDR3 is CASSTDRGHPLNEQFF. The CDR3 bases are TGTGCCAGCAGCACGGACAGGGGGCACCCGTTGAATGAGCAGTTCTTC. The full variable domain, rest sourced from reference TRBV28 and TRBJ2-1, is DVKVTQSSRYLVKRTGEKVFLECVQDMDHENMFWYRQDPGLGLRLIYFSYDVKMKEKGDIPEGYSVSREKKERFSLILESASTNQTSMYLCASSTDRGHPLNEQFFGPGTRLTVL.

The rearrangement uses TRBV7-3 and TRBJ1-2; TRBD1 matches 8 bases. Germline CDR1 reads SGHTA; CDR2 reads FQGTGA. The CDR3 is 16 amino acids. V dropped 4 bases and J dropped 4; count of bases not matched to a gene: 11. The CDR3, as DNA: TGTGCCAGCAGCTCAAACCCCGGACAGGGAATCTATGGCTACACCTTC. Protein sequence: CASSSNPGQGIYGYTF.

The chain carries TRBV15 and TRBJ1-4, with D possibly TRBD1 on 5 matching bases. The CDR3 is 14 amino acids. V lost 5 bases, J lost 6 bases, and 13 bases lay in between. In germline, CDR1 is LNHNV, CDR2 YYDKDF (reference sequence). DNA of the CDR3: TGTGCCACCAGCGGAGGGACTGCCGATGAAAAACTGTTTTTT. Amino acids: CATSGGTADEKLFF.

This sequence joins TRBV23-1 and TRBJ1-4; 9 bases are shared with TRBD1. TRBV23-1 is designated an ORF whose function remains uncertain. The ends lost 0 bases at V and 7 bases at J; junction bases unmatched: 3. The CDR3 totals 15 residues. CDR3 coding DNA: TGCGCCAGCAGTCAATCGGACAGGGGAGTTGAAAAACTGTTTTTT. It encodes CASSQSDRGVEKLFF.

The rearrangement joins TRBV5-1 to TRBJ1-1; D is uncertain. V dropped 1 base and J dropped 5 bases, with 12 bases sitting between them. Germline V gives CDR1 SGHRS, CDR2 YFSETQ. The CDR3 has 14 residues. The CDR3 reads CASSLLGRGTEAFF. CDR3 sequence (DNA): TGCGCCAGCAGCTTGCTGGGCCGGGGAACTGAAGCTTTCTTT. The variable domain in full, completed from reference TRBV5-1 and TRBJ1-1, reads KAGVTQTPRYLIKTRGQQVTLSCSPISGHRSVSWYQQTPGQGLQFLFEYFSETQRNKGNFPGRFSGRQFSNSRSEMNVSTLELGDSALYLCASSLLGRGTEAFFGQGTRLTVV.

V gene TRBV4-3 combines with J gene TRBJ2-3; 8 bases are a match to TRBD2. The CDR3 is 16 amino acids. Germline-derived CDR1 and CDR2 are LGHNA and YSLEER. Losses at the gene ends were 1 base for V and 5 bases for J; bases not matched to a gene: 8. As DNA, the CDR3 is TGCGCCAGCAGCCAAGCACTAGCGGAAGGGAGAGATACGCAGTATTTT. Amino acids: CASSQALAEGRDTQYF.

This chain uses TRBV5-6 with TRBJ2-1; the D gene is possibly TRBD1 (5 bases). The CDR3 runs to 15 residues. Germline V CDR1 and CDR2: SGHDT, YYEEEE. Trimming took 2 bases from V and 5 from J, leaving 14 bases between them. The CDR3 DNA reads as TGTGCCAGCAGCTTATTGACAGCTGGAGACAATGAGCAGTTCTTC. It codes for CASSLLTAGDNEQFF.